These 31 T cell receptor beta chains came from one sample sequenced in a study of blood T cells in healthy people across ages. Next came a second PCR, run for about 7 to 12 cycles, which used a sample-barcoded 5' primer along with a J-beta primer mix. TCRdb fed the 5' RACE reads into MiXCR, producing one record per CDR3 protein. The sample consists of about a million distinct CDR3 sequences, about 44% of them appearing once. Sequenced sample: blood. All receptors derive from a man aged 25-45 years in good health.

The sample holds a few counts of this clonotype. The V gene is TRBV25-1, the J gene TRBJ2-7; D possibly corresponds to TRBD1 (5 bases). The CDR3 extends over 14 amino acids. CDR1 and CDR2 from the germline V gene are MGHDK and SYGVNS. The V gene lost 4 bases and the J gene lost 1 base, with 11 bases spanning the gap. CDR3 in amino acids: CASSGFQGSYEQYF. DNA of the CDR3: TGTGCCAGCAGTGGATTCCAGGGATCCTACGAGCAGTACTTC.

CDR3 amino acids: CASSFNLAGANIQYF. The CDR3 nucleotides read TGTGCCAGCAGCTTCAACTTAGCGGGGGCAAACATTCAGTACTTC. J is TRBJ2-4 and V is TRBV7-2, with 9 bases identical to TRBD2. Losses at the gene ends were 3 bases for V and 6 bases for J; bases not matched to a gene: 6. The CDR3 runs to 15 residues. The V gene's germline CDR1 is SGHTA and CDR2 FQGNSA.

This clonotype was seen more than once but under ten times. This chain uses TRBV28 with TRBJ1-2; no clear D gene. Germline CDR1 is MDHEN and CDR2 is SYDVKM. The CDR3 is 13 amino acids. V shed 8 bases and J shed 4 bases, with 14 bases lying between them. This CDR3 is CASLTSGSYGYTF. The CDR3 DNA is TGTGCCAGCCTCACTTCGGGCAGCTATGGCTACACCTTC.

The rearrangement uses TRBV2 and TRBJ1-1, with D tentatively TRBD1 (6 bases). Trimming stripped 4 bases from V and 5 bases from J, with 14 bases between. This CDR3 is 14 amino acids long. Germline lookup yields CDR1 SNHLY and CDR2 FYNNEI. The CDR3 spells CASSAGVPPTEAFF. Written as DNA, the CDR3 is TGTGCCAGCAGTGCAGGGGTCCCGCCGACTGAAGCTTTCTTT.

The rearrangement links TRBV5-4 to TRBJ2-1; perhaps TRBD2 as D (6 bases). The CDR3 length is 14 residues. Germline values: CDR1 SGHNT, CDR2 YYREEE (reference sequence). V lost 4 bases to trimming and J lost 8 bases, with 16 bases between them. CDR3 amino acids: CASSMPSASDEQFF. DNA for the CDR3: TGTGCCAGCAGCATGCCCTCCGCTAGCGATGAGCAGTTCTTC. The whole variable domain, filled in from reference TRBV5-4 and TRBJ2-1, reads ETGVTQSPTHLIKTRGQQVTLRCSSQSGHNTVSWYQQALGQGPQFIFQYYREEENGRGNFPPRFSGLQFPNYSSELNVNALELDDSALYLCASSMPSASDEQFFGPGTRLTVL.

This chain joins TRBV5-6 and TRBJ2-7; D perhaps matches TRBD2 (5 bases). This CDR3 is 13 amino acids long. With 4 bases removed from V and 3 bases from J, the gap between germline ends came to 11 bases. Germline V gene sequence: CDR1 SGHDT, CDR2 YYEEEE. This CDR3 reads CASSVAADYEQYF. CDR3 nucleotide sequence: TGTGCCAGCAGCGTGGCAGCGGACTACGAGCAGTACTTC. Drawing the rest from reference TRBV5-6 and TRBJ2-7, the complete variable domain is DAGVTQSPTHLIKTRGQQVTLRCSPKSGHDTVSWYQQALGQGPQFIFQYYEEEERQRGNFPDRFSGHQFPNYSSELNVNALLLGDSALYLCASSVAADYEQYFGPGTRLTVT.

This clonotype was detected only a few times. The J gene is TRBJ1-2, the V gene TRBV2, with 11 bases aligning to TRBD1. The CDR3 sequence is 14 residues long. The germline CDR1 and CDR2 sequences are SNHLY and FYNNEI. V shed 7 bases and J 6 bases; nucleotides not matched to a gene: 7. CDR3 sequence (DNA): TGTGCCAGCACCCGGATGGGACAGGGGGATGGCTACACCTTC. It is translated as CASTRMGQGDGYTF.

The V and J genes are TRBV7-9 and TRBJ2-5; TRBD2 aligns across 7 bases. The CDR3 is 14 amino acids. The V and J ends lost 5 bases and 2 bases, in that order; junction bases with no gene match: 5. Germline-derived CDR1 and CDR2 are SEHNR and FQNEAQ (reference sequence). The CDR3 region is CASSPASGQETQYF. CDR3 DNA: TGTGCCAGCAGCCCGGCTAGCGGACAAGAGACCCAGTACTTC.

The V call is TRBV28, the J call TRBJ2-7; tentative D call: TRBD2 (5 bases). CDR3 length: 10 residues. Germline V gives CDR1 MDHEN, CDR2 SYDVKM. The DNA of the CDR3 is TGTGCAGGGTGGAGGAACGAGCAGTACTTC. Protein: CAGWRNEQYF.

This clonotype has a handful of counts. The V call is TRBV27, the J call TRBJ2-7, with TRBD2 as a possible D gene (6 bases). CDR3 length: 14 amino acids. Trimming took 5 bases from V and 3 from J, leaving 14 bases between them. CDR1 is MNHEY, CDR2 SMNVEV, per germline (reference sequence). CDR3 bases: TGTGCCAGCAGTAACCCGGGACTCCACTACGAGCAGTACTTC. Its translation: CASSNPGLHYEQYF.

The V call is TRBV6-1, the J call TRBJ2-5; 9 bases are shared with TRBD1. There are 16 residues in the CDR3. V trimming: 5 bases; J trimming: 2 bases; junction bases outside the gene matches: 9. Germline V gene lookup returns CDR1 MNHNS and CDR2 SASEGT. DNA for the CDR3: TGTGCCAGCAGTACATGGACAGGGGTGGTTCAAGAGACCCAGTACTTC. Its protein is CASSTWTGVVQETQYF.

This clonotype was seen a handful of times. The CDR3 protein is CSVDSPDRSSYEQYF. Written as DNA, the CDR3 is TGCAGCGTAGATTCCCCGGACAGGAGCTCCTACGAGCAGTACTTC. The chain links TRBV29-1 to TRBJ2-7, with 7 bases identical to TRBD1. Trimming took 6 bases from V and 0 from J; bases not matched to a gene: 11. The germline V gene encodes CDR1 SQVTM and CDR2 ANQGSEA. The CDR3 has 15 residues.

This chain links TRBV6-1 with TRBJ2-5; 11 bases line up with TRBD2. The germline gives CDR1 MNHNS, CDR2 SASEGT. Germline trimming cut 1 base from V and 4 bases from J; bases unmatched to any gene: 2. The CDR3 runs to 15 residues. Written as DNA, the CDR3 is TGTGCCAGCAGTGAAGGCCTAGCGGGGGGAGAGACCCAGTACTTC. Translating gives CASSEGLAGGETQYF.

The chain joins TRBV6-1 to TRBJ2-5; maybe TRBD1 (6 bases). From germline, CDR1 is MNHNS and CDR2 SASEGT. V lost 6 bases and J lost 5, with 13 bases in between. This CDR3 spans 13 amino acids. Here the CDR3 DNA reads TGTGCCAGCAGGAAAAGGGACAAGGAGACCCAGTACTTC. It specifies CASRKRDKETQYF.

This clonotype has just a few counts. This chain connects TRBV4-2 to TRBJ1-2; weak D call: TRBD1 (5 bases). The CDR3 is 15 amino acids. Trimming took off 1 base at V and 4 bases at J, with 13 bases between the two ends. From germline, CDR1 is LGHNA and CDR2 YNFKEQ. CDR3 DNA: TGTGCCAGCAGCCAAGGGCCGGGGCAGATCTATGGCTACACCTTC. Translation: CASSQGPGQIYGYTF.

The chain employs TRBV29-1 and TRBJ2-5; D call uncertain. V lost 5 bases and J 8 bases, leaving 12 bases between the germline ends. Germline V CDR1 and CDR2: SQVTM, ANQGSEA. CDR3 length: 11 amino acids. The CDR3 protein is CSVTLTATQYF. Here the CDR3 DNA reads TGCAGCGTTACCTTGACGGCTACCCAGTACTTC.

The CDR3: CASSQIGGGGRTSYEQYF. The CDR3 bases are TGTGCCAGCAGCCAAATCGGGGGCGGGGGGCGAACCTCCTACGAGCAGTACTTC. The chain carries TRBV3-1 and TRBJ2-7, with 8 bases that match TRBD2. Germline-derived CDR1 and CDR2 are LGHDT and YNNKEL (reference sequence). The CDR3 contains 18 residues. V lost 2 bases to trimming and J lost 0 bases; unmatched junction nucleotides: 12.

The chain links TRBV20-1 to TRBJ1-4, with no clear D. CDR3 length equals 13 residues. With 1 base removed from V and 8 bases from J, the gap between germline ends came to 11 bases. Germline lookup yields CDR1 DFQATT and CDR2 SNEGSKA (reference sequence). The CDR3 DNA sequence: TGCAGTGCTAGAGGCCCAGGTCCGGAAAAACTGTTTTTT. Its translation is CSARGPGPEKLFF.

This chain connects TRBV4-2 to TRBJ2-2; tentatively, D is TRBD1 (6 bases). The CDR3 totals 16 residues. Germline lookup yields CDR1 LGHNA and CDR2 YNFKEQ. V was pared by 4 bases and J by 7 bases, with 19 bases between. CDR3 amino acids: CASSPEEGAQGGELFF. CDR3 nucleotide sequence: TGTGCCAGCAGCCCCGAAGAAGGGGCACAGGGCGGGGAGCTGTTTTTT.

The chain uses TRBV12-3 or TRBV12-4 and TRBJ2-1; unclear D gene. Trimming cost V 4 bases and J 0 bases, with 10 bases left between them. CDR3 length equals 15 residues. CDR3 in amino acids: CASSSRVISYNEQFF. CDR3 sequence (DNA): TGTGCCAGCAGTTCACGAGTAATCTCCTACAATGAGCAGTTCTTC.

The chain carries TRBV20-1 and TRBJ2-7, with a weak D call TRBD2 (5 bases). Germline loops: CDR1 DFQATT, CDR2 SNEGSKA (reference sequence). The CDR3 loop spans 15 amino acids. Trimming left V 0 bases short and J 4 bases short, with 16 bases between. The CDR3, as DNA: TGCAGTGCTAGAGATCCTGGGAGCGGCCTTTACGAGCAGTACTTC. The encoded protein is CSARDPGSGLYEQYF.

In its sample, this clonotype was seen a few times. The rearrangement joins TRBV20-1 to TRBJ2-3, with 8 bases fitting TRBD1. Germline V gives CDR1 DFQATT, CDR2 SNEGSKA (reference sequence). The CDR3 loop spans 17 amino acids. V was clipped by 5 bases and J by 7 bases; unmatched bases: 20. CDR3 amino acids: CSADPASAGGFVNTQYF. The CDR3 DNA sequence: TGCAGTGCTGATCCAGCCTCGGCAGGGGGCTTTGTAAATACGCAGTATTTT.

The rearrangement uses TRBV20-1 and TRBJ2-5; unclear D gene. Matching the DNA end better, TRBJ2-7 makes the J call doubtful. Germline CDR1 and CDR2: DFQATT and SNEGSKA (reference sequence). CDR3 size: 10 residues. Here the CDR3 reads CSAQQYEQYF. CDR3 nucleotide sequence: TGCAGTGCGCAACAGTACGAGCAGTACTTC.

This clonotype was detected only a few times. The chain carries TRBV5-1 and TRBJ2-7; 7 bases line up with TRBD1. The CDR3 contains 14 residues. The J segment lost 3 bases and the V segment lost 4 bases, leaving 7 bases of the junction unmatched. Germline CDR1 SGHRS, CDR2 YFSETQ. The CDR3 region is CASSPRDSNYEQYF. CDR3 DNA sequence: TGCGCCAGCAGCCCCCGGGACAGTAACTACGAGCAGTACTTC.

This clonotype was counted a few times. This chain connects TRBV24-1 to TRBJ2-3; possibly TRBD1 or TRBD2 for D (5 bases each). V dropped 9 bases and J dropped 3 bases, with 12 bases sitting between them. There are 13 residues in the CDR3. The germline V gene encodes CDR1 KGHDR and CDR2 SFDVKD. CDR3 bases: TGTGCCACCGGGACGGTATCAACAGATACGCAGTATTTT. It encodes CATGTVSTDTQYF.

This clonotype has a handful of counts. The chain couples TRBV2 to TRBJ2-5; 12 bases align to TRBD2. Losses at the gene ends were 4 bases for V and 6 bases for J; bases not matched to a gene: 3. From germline, CDR1 is SNHLY and CDR2 FYNNEI. This CDR3 has 14 amino acids. Here the CDR3 reads CASSVGLAGQTQYF. In DNA form, the CDR3 reads TGTGCCAGCAGTGTGGGACTAGCGGGCCAGACCCAGTACTTC.

The chain combines TRBV21-1 with TRBJ1-4; TRBD1 is taken as the D call from the table, unchecked against the DNA. TRBV21-1 is deemed a pseudogene. The CDR3 runs 12 residues. CDR3 sequence: CASSKWAEKLFF. The DNA for the CDR3 is TGTGCCAGCAGCAAATGGGCGGAAAAACTGTTTTTT.

This clonotype was observed a handful of times. V is TRBV27 and J is TRBJ1-6, with unresolved D. The ends were cut back, 5 bases at V and 0 bases at J, with 14 bases in the middle. The CDR3 totals 17 residues. Germline V gene data show CDR1 as MNHEY and CDR2 as SMNVEV (reference sequence). CDR3 in DNA: TGTGCCAGCAGTCCTTTTCTTGCAGGCTCCTATAATTCACCCCTCCACTTT. This gives the protein CASSPFLAGSYNSPLHF.

The J gene is TRBJ2-6, the V gene TRBV20-1, with no clear D. CDR3 length: 15 residues. Germline values: CDR1 DFQATT, CDR2 SNEGSKA (reference sequence). V lost 0 bases, J lost 1 base, and 7 bases lay in between. The CDR3 region is CSARDIRSGANVLTF. The CDR3 DNA follows: TGCAGTGCTAGAGATATCCGATCTGGGGCCAACGTCCTGACTTTC.

Comment on this clonotype: A much larger clone lies a single base off, so this may be a read error. The chain carries TRBV7-2 and TRBJ2-4; the D gene is possibly TRBD1 (6 bases). V shed 5 bases and J shed 4 bases, with 15 bases lying between them. The CDR3 is 15 amino acids. Looked up from germline, CDR1 is SGHTA and CDR2 is FQGNSA. CDR3 in DNA: TGTGCCAGCAGCCCTCGAGCAGGGGAGAAAAACATTCAGTACTTC. Its translation is CASSPRAGEKNIQYF.

The rearrangement joins TRBV5-1 to TRBJ2-1, with D uncertain. CDR3 length: 14 amino acids. Germline CDR1 is SGHRS and CDR2 is YFSETQ. The V end lost 4 bases, the J end lost 3 bases, and 11 bases lay between the germline ends. The CDR3 loop is CASSPDPFYNEQFF. CDR3 DNA: TGCGCCAGCAGCCCAGACCCCTTCTACAATGAGCAGTTCTTC.